This record concerns one T cell receptor beta chain sequence. The CDR3 totals 14 residues. Germline V gives CDR1 MRHNA, CDR2 SNTAGT. V lost 0 bases, J lost 4 bases, and 8 bases lay in between. As originally analysed: Reference gene primer amplification gave nucleated cell count estimates. Libraries were prepared by immunoSEQ multiplex PCR; TCRdb keeps only in-frame clonotypes and omits some of them. The V and J calls and clone size were taken over from that table, and D and trimming were inferred from the DNA. The sample lists tens of thousands of clones, about four fifths occurring once. The data were taken from a study of blood T cell repertoires in COVID-19. In the study overall: Italy, Spain and the United States were the sources of the convalescent and acute COVID-19 samples. PBMCs, B-cell-depleted T cells, or T cells provided the cDNA or gDNA that made up the material.

Sequences were obtained from peripheral blood. This clonotype was obtained from a man aged 50-59 years with active or convalescent COVID-19. The chain joins TRBV6-4 to TRBJ2-3; D remains unclear. Written as DNA, the CDR3 is TGTGCCAGCAGTGACTCGAGTTTCGCAGATACGCAGTATTTT. It translates to CASSDSSFADTQYF.